The 32 T cell receptor beta chains reported below all come from one sample, sequenced in a study of a mutant IDH1 vaccine in newly diagnosed glioma. Their cognate antigens are unknown. TCRdb's table, derived via immunoSEQ multiplex PCR, lists solely in-frame clones and lacks some. The sample holds about 38,000 clones; 75% to 85% are singletons and the top ten take around 5.9%. Indicated time point: week 5, during vaccination. Doses comprised 300 ug of mutant IDH1 20-mer peptide each, plus topical imiquimod. This sample comprised PBMCs, obtained from a glioma patient whose treatment included an IDH1 peptide vaccine. The receptors derive from a man aged 40-49 years with glioma.

This sequence joins TRBV6-6 and TRBJ1-5, with D possibly matching TRBD1 (5 bases). CDR3 length: 15 amino acids. Germline CDR1 is MNHNY and CDR2 is SVGAGI (reference sequence). V was trimmed by 3 bases and J by 0 bases, leaving 9 bases between them. Written as DNA, the CDR3 is TGTGCCAGCAGTTATTCGGGGCATAGCAATCAGCCCCAGCATTTT. It encodes CASSYSGHSNQPQHF.

The chain has TRBV5-1 and TRBJ2-1; D is perhaps TRBD2 (6 bases). CDR1 and CDR2 (germline): SGHRS, YFSETQ. V lost 4 bases to trimming and J lost 10 bases, with 15 bases between them. The CDR3 is made up of 13 amino acids. The CDR3 bases are TGCGCCAGCAGCCCAGGGCCCCGGGGGGAGCAGTTCTTC. Protein product: CASSPGPRGEQFF.

The chain carries TRBV10-1 and TRBJ1-1; no definite D call. V gave up 3 bases and J gave up 7 bases, with 9 bases separating them. Germline V gene lookup returns CDR1 WNHNN and CDR2 SYGVQD (reference sequence). The CDR3 length is 12 residues. The CDR3 is CASSDPAGEAFF. CDR3 DNA: TGCGCCAGCAGTGACCCCGCAGGTGAAGCTTTCTTT.

This chain uses TRBV19 with TRBJ1-4; D unclear. There are 15 residues in the CDR3. Trimming took 1 base from V and 4 from J, leaving 10 bases between them. The V gene's germline CDR1 is LNHDA and CDR2 SQIVND (reference sequence). The CDR3 reads CASSIVWRNNEKLFF. In DNA, the CDR3 is TGTGCCAGTAGTATAGTCTGGCGGAATAATGAAAAACTGTTTTTT.

The rearrangement links TRBV19 to TRBJ1-4; D perhaps matches TRBD1 (6 bases). The CDR3 extends over 13 amino acids. The V end lost 5 bases, the J end lost 8 bases, and 12 bases lay between the germline ends. The germline gives CDR1 LNHDA, CDR2 SQIVND (reference sequence). CDR3 DNA sequence: TGTGCCAGTAGTGAAAGAGACAGGGAAAAACTGTTTTTT. This encodes CASSERDREKLFF. The full variable domain, completed using reference TRBV19 and TRBJ1-4, is DGGITQSPKYLFRKEGQNVTLSCEQNLNHDAMYWYRQDPGQGLRLIYYSQIVNDFQKGDIAEGYSVSREKKESFPLTVTSAQKNPTAFYLCASSERDREKLFFGSGTQLSVL.

The chain is built from TRBV4-2 and TRBJ1-3; D not certain. The germline V and J ends were trimmed by 0 bases and 0 bases, with 9 bases remaining between them. The CDR3 is 16 residues long. Germline V gives CDR1 LGHNA, CDR2 YNFKEQ. The CDR3 DNA is TGTGCCAGCAGCCAAGATGACGGCCTCTCTGGAAACACCATATATTTT. Protein product: CASSQDDGLSGNTIYF.

V gene TRBV4-1 combines with J gene TRBJ1-1; D remains unclear. CDR1 MGHRA and CDR2 YSYEKL come from the germline V gene. Trimming shortened V by 0 bases and J by 1 base, and 9 bases separated the two germline ends. The CDR3 is 15 amino acids. The CDR3 reads CASSQDETGNTEAFF. The CDR3 DNA sequence: TGCGCCAGCAGCCAAGACGAAACTGGGAACACTGAAGCTTTCTTT.

The chain employs TRBV9 and TRBJ1-2; D is unclear. Between the trimmed V and J ends, which lost 0 bases and 0 bases, there was a span of 9 bases. Germline CDR1 reads SGDLS; CDR2 reads YYNGEE. The length of the CDR3 is 15 residues. CDR3 amino acids: CASSVATGANYGYTF. The DNA for the CDR3 is TGTGCCAGCAGCGTAGCTACCGGAGCTAACTATGGCTACACCTTC.

This chain uses TRBV6-7 with TRBJ1-1; D may be TRBD1 (6 bases). TRBV6-7 is an ORF, with its function uncertain. The CDR3 extends over 13 amino acids. Trimming stripped 7 bases from V and 4 bases from J, with 13 bases between. The CDR3 spells CASTPRGSTEAFF. The CDR3 DNA reads as TGTGCCAGCACCCCCAGGGGATCCACTGAAGCTTTCTTT.

The chain combines TRBV10-3 with TRBJ2-3, with D possibly matching TRBD2 (6 bases). The CDR3 covers 17 residues. Germline CDR1 is ENHRY and CDR2 is SYGVKD. The V end was cut by 0 bases, the J end by 0 bases, with 13 bases between. CDR3 DNA sequence: TGTGCCATCAGTGAGTCGCGGGCGGGGTCTAGCACAGATACGCAGTATTTT. It encodes CAISESRAGSSTDTQYF.

V usage is TRBV6-1 and J usage is TRBJ1-1, with 7 bases identical to TRBD1. V lost 5 bases, J lost 1 base, and 7 bases stayed unmatched. The CDR3 sequence is 15 residues long. Germline V lookup: CDR1 MNHNS, CDR2 SASEGT. The CDR3 here is CASSWDSGENTEAFF. The CDR3 DNA follows: TGTGCCAGCAGTTGGGACAGTGGGGAGAACACTGAAGCTTTCTTT.

This chain connects TRBV5-8 to TRBJ1-5; D uncertain. The CDR3 has 17 residues. Trimming cost V 1 base and J 2 bases, with 16 bases left between them. CDR1 SGHTS and CDR2 YDEGEE come from the germline V gene. CDR3 bases: TGTGCCAGCAGCTTGCTGACCCGTCAATCTGGCAATCAGCCCCAGCATTTT. It encodes CASSLLTRQSGNQPQHF.

The chain uses TRBV13 and TRBJ1-6, with TRBD1 as a possible D gene (5 bases). Per the germline V gene, CDR1 is PRHDT and CDR2 is FYEKMQ (reference sequence). The V gene lost 6 bases and the J gene lost 9 bases, with 18 bases spanning the gap. The CDR3 has 15 residues. CDR3 nucleotide sequence: TGTGCCAGCAGTCAGACAGTTGCTATAAGTTCACCCCTCCACTTT. It translates to CASSQTVAISSPLHF.

This clone was seen only a few times. The genes are TRBV18 and TRBJ2-1; possibly TRBD1 or TRBD2 for D (5 bases each). The V gene's germline CDR1 is KGHSH and CDR2 LQKENI. The CDR3 is 16 residues long. Trimming cost V 2 bases and J 6 bases, with 17 bases left between them. The CDR3, as DNA: TGTGCCAGCTCACCAGGAGGAGGTACAAGGGGCAATGAGCAGTTCTTC. This codes for CASSPGGGTRGNEQFF.

This clone was picked up a small number of times. J is TRBJ2-1 and V is TRBV11-2, with D unclear. Germline-derived CDR1 and CDR2 are SGHAT and FQNNGV. Deletions cut 3 bases from V and 13 bases from J, with 13 bases between. The CDR3 has 12 residues. In DNA, the CDR3 is TGTGCCAGCAGCTTGACGGTCAGCGTCCAGTTCTTC. It is translated as CASSLTVSVQFF.

This clone has just one count. This chain uses TRBV27 with TRBJ1-1; TRBD1 agrees at 7 bases. The ends lost 9 bases at V and 1 base at J; junction bases unmatched: 8. Germline values: CDR1 MNHEY, CDR2 SMNVEV (reference sequence). This CDR3 has 14 residues. CDR3 sequence (DNA): TGTGCCAGTTCGATAAGACAGGGGAACACTGAAGCTTTCTTT. This codes for CASSIRQGNTEAFF.

The V call is TRBV18, the J call TRBJ2-1; no firm D call. CDR3 length: 17 residues. Germline V lookup: CDR1 KGHSH, CDR2 LQKENI. The V and J ends lost 1 base and 6 bases respectively, with 19 bases between them. The CDR3 loop is CASSPQSGPLRGNEQFF. The DNA of the CDR3 is TGTGCCAGCTCACCACAGTCAGGTCCCTTACGAGGCAATGAGCAGTTCTTC.

The chain has TRBV6-1 and TRBJ1-3, with D possibly matching TRBD1 (5 bases). The germline CDR1 and CDR2 sequences are MNHNS and SASEGT. The CDR3 has 14 residues. V gave up 5 bases and J gave up 0 bases, with 8 bases separating them. The CDR3 bases are TGTGCCAGCAGTCTTCAGGGCTCTGGAAACACCATATATTTT. Translated: CASSLQGSGNTIYF.

This clone was seen once. The CDR3 DNA sequence: TGTGCCAGCAGTTTGCAGGGGCGGCACCCTGAAGCTTTCTTT. This sequence encodes CASSLQGRHPEAFF. The chain couples TRBV6-5 to TRBJ1-1, with D possibly matching TRBD1 (6 bases). The V end was cut by 4 bases, the J end by 6 bases, with 15 bases between. Germline V gives CDR1 MNHEY, CDR2 SVGAGI. CDR3 length equals 14 residues.

The CDR3 nucleotides are TGTGCCAGCAGTTACTCGAGGGGTTCTGGGGCCAACGTCCTGACTTTC. It encodes CASSYSRGSGANVLTF. The chain carries TRBV6-5 and TRBJ2-6; the D call may be TRBD1 or TRBD2 (5 bases each). The CDR3 is made up of 16 amino acids. Looked up from germline, CDR1 is MNHEY and CDR2 is SVGAGI. V was shortened by 0 bases and J by 1 base, with 7 bases between the two germline ends.

This chain joins TRBV7-8 and TRBJ2-3, with 8 bases identical to TRBD1. The CDR3 extends over 16 amino acids. V shed 1 base, J shed 4 bases, and the junction held 7 bases outside the gene matches. The germline gives CDR1 SGHVS, CDR2 FQNEAQ. The CDR3 here is CASSLVAGGLPDTQYF. CDR3 DNA: TGTGCCAGCAGCTTAGTGGCAGGGGGCTTGCCAGATACGCAGTATTTT.

A few counts support this clone. This rearrangement joins TRBV6-6 to TRBJ1-3, with 8 bases fitting TRBD1. The CDR3 length is 15 residues. Germline V lookup: CDR1 MNHNY, CDR2 SVGAGI (reference sequence). The J segment lost 1 base and the V segment lost 4 bases, leaving 3 bases of the junction unmatched. The CDR3 loop reads CASSSQGASGNTIYF. The CDR3 region has the DNA TGTGCCAGCAGTTCCCAGGGGGCATCTGGAAACACCATATATTTT.

This clone was detected only a few times. The chain has TRBV7-8 and TRBJ1-6; D is uncertain. This CDR3 contains 16 residues. V was shortened by 2 bases and J by 0 bases, with 8 bases between the two germline ends. Germline CDR1 reads SGHVS; CDR2 reads FQNEAQ. For the CDR3, the DNA is TGTGCCAGCAGCTTACACACGGACTCCTATAATTCACCCCTCCACTTT. Amino acid sequence: CASSLHTDSYNSPLHF.

There are a few counts of this clone. V is TRBV14 and J is TRBJ1-1; D remains ambiguous. Germline V gene sequence: CDR1 SGHDN, CDR2 FVKESK. V was cut by 4 bases and J by 0 bases, with 6 bases left in between. The CDR3 is made up of 13 amino acids. DNA for the CDR3: TGTGCCAGCAGCCGATTTATGAACACTGAAGCTTTCTTT. This gives the protein CASSRFMNTEAFF.

V is TRBV6-5 and J is TRBJ2-7, with D hard to call. The CDR3 sequence is 15 residues long. Trimming shortened V by 0 bases and J by 3 bases, and 12 bases separated the two germline ends. Looked up from germline, CDR1 is MNHEY and CDR2 is SVGAGI. Here the CDR3 reads CASSYSRPGNYEQYF. The DNA for the CDR3 is TGTGCCAGCAGTTACTCGAGACCTGGGAACTACGAGCAGTACTTC.

This clone was seen more than once but under ten times. The J gene is TRBJ2-3, the V gene TRBV16; 10 nucleotides agree with TRBD1. The germline CDR1 and CDR2 sequences are KGHSY and FQNENV. The CDR3 totals 16 residues. V shed 4 bases, J shed 2 bases, and the junction held 6 bases outside the gene matches. The CDR3 DNA reads as TGTGCCAGCAGCCTGGGACAGGGGCGACCCACAGATACGCAGTATTTT. Encoded protein: CASSLGQGRPTDTQYF.

The chain combines TRBV6-5 with TRBJ2-2; D remains unclear. The length of the CDR3 is 15 residues. Trimming shortened V by 6 bases and J by 0 bases, and 11 bases separated the two germline ends. Germline V gene data show CDR1 as MNHEY and CDR2 as SVGAGI. This CDR3 is CASSSTGSNTGELFF. The CDR3 DNA reads TGTGCCAGCAGCTCAACCGGGTCGAACACCGGGGAGCTGTTTTTT.

The genes are TRBV6-1 and TRBJ1-1, with a weak D call TRBD1 (6 bases). The CDR3 runs to 14 residues. V was shortened by 7 bases and J by 1 base, with 13 bases between the two germline ends. CDR1 MNHNS and CDR2 SASEGT come from the germline V gene. CDR3 residues: CASTKGQQNTEAFF. The DNA for the CDR3 is TGTGCCAGCACTAAAGGACAGCAGAACACTGAAGCTTTCTTT.

This chain links TRBV5-1 with TRBJ2-3, with D possibly TRBD1 on 5 matching bases. This CDR3 has 14 amino acids. Trimming took off 0 bases at V and 4 bases at J, with 9 bases between the two ends. Germline CDR1 and CDR2: SGHRS and YFSETQ. Written as DNA, the CDR3 is TGCGCCAGCAGCTTGGAAAAAGGGGCAGATACGCAGTATTTT. It specifies CASSLEKGADTQYF.

This chain connects TRBV6-5 to TRBJ2-7, with D possibly matching TRBD2 (6 bases). CDR3 length: 15 residues. Germline V gene data show CDR1 as MNHEY and CDR2 as SVGAGI. V shed 0 bases and J shed 4 bases, with 13 bases lying between them. The CDR3 bases are TGTGCCAGCAGTTACTCCGCAGTAGGAGGGTACGAGCAGTACTTC. Protein sequence: CASSYSAVGGYEQYF.

V usage is TRBV5-1 and J usage is TRBJ2-2; no clear D. This CDR3 contains 16 residues. Germline V CDR1 and CDR2: SGHRS, YFSETQ. Trimming stripped 2 bases from V and 0 bases from J, with 11 bases between. The chain's CDR3 is CASSFPLPTNTGELFF. The CDR3 nucleotides read TGCGCCAGCAGCTTCCCTTTGCCAACGAACACCGGGGAGCTGTTTTTT.

V and J are TRBV29-1 and TRBJ1-1; possibly TRBD1 for D (5 bases). This CDR3 has 16 residues. The germline CDR1 and CDR2 sequences are SQVTM and ANQGSEA. V lost 8 bases to trimming and J lost 0 bases, with 22 bases between them. CDR3 coding DNA: TGCAGCACCTCAAGTTGGGAGGGACGGGTGAACACTGAAGCTTTCTTT. This codes for CSTSSWEGRVNTEAFF.